The subject of this entry is one T cell receptor (beta chain). Antigen specificity is unknown. This entry comes from a study of T cell repertoires in cytomegalovirus infection. Overall study: Peptides in the study included HLA-C-restricted and HLA-B-restricted CMV epitopes. CMV infection together with matching HLA type was indicated by public TCR beta signatures. Points from the study as a whole: CMV carriers having the relevant HLA were flagged by cumulative public TCR beta family frequency. Ex vivo responses were dominated by HLA-C-restricted CMV-specific TCR beta clonotypes.

One entry per CDR3 protein, called by TCRdb with MiXCR from the reads. The data show 95,000 to 120,000 distinct CDR3 sequences, with 30% seen just once and roughly 40% held by the top ten. The length of the CDR3 is 17 residues. V was cut by 1 base and J by 1 base, with 15 bases left in between. Germline CDR1 reads MGHRA; CDR2 reads YSYEKL. This TCR came from a human donor in good health (CMV status not recorded). Some clones in this sample may be carry-over from other donors' samples. The sample consisted of CD8+ T cells from cultured PBMCs, taken from culture after CMV antigen stimulation. The chain links TRBV4-1 to TRBJ2-3; D gene unclear. DNA of the CDR3: TGCGCCAGCAGCCAAGTCACCTACGGACGGCGCACAGATACGCAGTATTTT. This codes for CASSQVTYGRRTDTQYF.